This TCR beta chain is drawn from a study of STAT5B mutations in CD4+ large granular lymphocyte leukemia (dated by TCRdb to between 2020 and 2023). Regarding the complete study: Among the healthy controls, the CDR3 'QG' motif was associated with a particular HLA allele. The TCRbeta repertoires of CD4+ T-cell large granular lymphocyte leukemia patients were compared with the TCRbeta repertoires of healthy blood donors. The purity of purified fractions was confirmed by flow cytometry on FACSCanto II or FACSVerse to exceed 95% among lymphocytes.

The immunoSEQ assay at survey resolution was applied to genomic DNA for sequencing of TCRbeta rearrangements. In the source study's methods: A lowest detectable productive clonotype frequency of 2.59 x 10-5 was observed in the TCR sequencing data. Only productive TCRbeta rearrangements, meaning sequences that were complete and in-frame, were kept for the analyses. Clonality for each sample was calculated as Simpson clonality in the immunoSEQ Analyzer version 3.0. Clones were binned by frequency as very rare, small, medium, large (1-20%) or hyperexpanded (>20%). OLGA 1.2.3 estimated generation probabilities, VDJtools produced V-gene circos plots, VDJdb was queried for specificities, and GLIPH identified CDR3 motifs. TCRdb obtained this table from immuneACCESS and retained in-frame rearrangements with V and J assigned. These tables miss some clones; where compared with another copy, unresolved V genes account for less than half of the shortfall, and the remainder is unexplained. V and J calls and clone size come straight from that table; D and trimming were deduced from the DNA. The sample profile shows approximately 21,000 clones; around 81% of them were found once. The ten largest clonotypes hold 0.35% to 0.5% of the sample.

The CDR3 covers 15 residues, taking in both the cysteine and the phenylalanine. Only CDR3 DNA remains: 45 bases, in frame from the first base. CDR1 and CDR2, looked up from the germline V gene (reference sequence), are LNHNV and YYDKDF. Germline trimming amounts to 3 bases on V and 5 bases on J, with 8 as the count of junction bases outside the gene matches. The healthy controls were 40 or so blood donors, and the buffy coats of these donors were supplied by the Finnish Red Cross blood service. All TCR-sequenced material derived from peripheral blood: patient blood samples and healthy donor buffy coats. Ficoll-Hypaque gradient centrifugation was used to isolate peripheral blood mononuclear cells. CD4+ cells were magnetically purified from the buffy coats of healthy controls. Genomic DNA was extracted using the Gentra Puregene Cell and Tissue kit, and a Qubit 2.0 fluorometer was used to quantify it.

This clone was recorded a few times. Its antigen is currently not known. It has no much larger one-base neighbor in the sample; base qualities were not kept. Summary of the overall study and its limitations: Greater clonality appeared to be present in CD4-sorted patient repertoires than in healthy CD4+ repertoires, and the difference was retained after the putative leukemic clones were removed. Main leukemic clonotypes were private to each patient, although roughly 25% appeared at low frequency in other patients' non-leukemic repertoires. The data were not HLA-matched, and the relatively small sample size could explain the higher clonality seen in CD4+ compared with CD8+ T-LGLL. Enrichment of TRBV06-family usage was observed among the top patient clones (8/27) relative to healthy controls (2/35).

The clonotype was recovered from a human donor in good health. Sequenced: CD4+ T cells from blood buffy coats. Recombination connected TRBV15 to TRBJ1-1; 8 nucleotides in the junction match TRBD1. The CDR3 here reads CATSSGGQGPTEAFF. At the DNA level, the sequence is TGTGCCACCAGCAGCGGAGGACAGGGCCCAACTGAAGCTTTCTTT.